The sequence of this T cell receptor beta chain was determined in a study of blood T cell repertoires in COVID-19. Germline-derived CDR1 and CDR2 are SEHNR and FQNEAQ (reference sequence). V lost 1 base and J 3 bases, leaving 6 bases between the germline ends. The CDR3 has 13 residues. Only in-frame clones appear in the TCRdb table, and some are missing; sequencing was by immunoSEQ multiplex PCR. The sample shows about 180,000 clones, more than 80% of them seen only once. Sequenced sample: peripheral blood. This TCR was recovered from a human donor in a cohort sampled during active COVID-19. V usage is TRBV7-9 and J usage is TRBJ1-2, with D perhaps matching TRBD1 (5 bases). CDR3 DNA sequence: TGTGCCAGCAGCTTAGTAGGGGACTATGGCTACACCTTC. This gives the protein CASSLVGDYGYTF.